This is a list of T cell receptor beta chains from one sample in a study of cytomegalovirus exposure and HLA in healthy donors. Measured with immunoSEQ multiplex PCR; TCRdb has only the in-frame clones, and not every one. The repertoire has tens of thousands of clones, 85% to 95% of them found once; the top ten carry approximately 0.7%. Sequenced sample: PBMCs. Source of these receptors: a man between 18 and 29 years old in good health and CMV-seronegative. Both conserved end residues are part of each CDR3. A D gene is named only where the DNA matches it firmly. Size tells how often a clone was seen (once, few, many) or the class of an expanded clone, and some rows leave it out.

j_gene	v_gene	d_gene	abundance	CDR3nt	CDR3aa
TRBJ1-1	TRBV30	TRBD1	.	TGTGCCTGCCGAAAAGCCGGGACAGCGAACACTGAAGCTTTCTTT	CACRKAGTANTEAFF
TRBJ2-2	TRBV7-3	TRBD2	.	TGTGCCAGCAGCCGATTTAGCGGGTCGAACACCGGGGAGCTGTTTTTT	CASSRFSGSNTGELFF
TRBJ1-1	TRBV30	.	.	TGTGCCTGGAGTGTAGCGAGCTTGAACACTGAAGCTTTCTTT	CAWSVASLNTEAFF
TRBJ2-7	TRBV14	.	.	TGTGCCAGCAGCCAAGCTTTGGGCCATACCTACGAGCAGTACTTC	CASSQALGHTYEQYF
TRBJ1-2	TRBV27	.	.	TGTGCCAGCAGTTTAGGTAGAGGGAGGGGGTATGGCTACACCTTC	CASSLGRGRGYGYTF
TRBJ2-7	TRBV5-1	TRBD1	.	TGCGCCAGCGGCCGGGACAGGGACCACGAGCAGTACTTC	CASGRDRDHEQYF
TRBJ1-6	TRBV4-1	.	.	TGCGCCAGCAGCCAAGATTCCAGGGGTTCCTATAATTCACCCCTCCACTTT	CASSQDSRGSYNSPLHF
TRBJ2-3	TRBV6-1	.	.	TGTGCCAGCAGTGAACAGGGGTGGGGGACACACACAGATACGCAGTATTTT	CASSEQGWGTHTDTQYF
TRBJ1-5	TRBV2	.	.	TGTGCCAGCAGGGGGAGGGGGGGCATTCAGCCCCAGCATTTT	CASRGRGGIQPQHF
TRBJ2-5	TRBV5-4	TRBD2	.	TGTGCCAGCAGCTCACCGGGACTAGTCTTTGAGACCCAGTACTTC	CASSSPGLVFETQYF
TRBJ2-5	TRBV19	TRBD1	.	TGTGCCAGTAGTATTGGACAGGTAGAGACCCAGTACTTC	CASSIGQVETQYF
TRBJ2-7	TRBV9	.	.	TGTGCCAGCAGCGTAGGGGGGCTTCGTAGCTCCTACGAGCAGTACTTC	CASSVGGLRSSYEQYF
TRBJ1-5	TRBV4-1	.	.	TGCGCCAGCAGCCAACCTTGGGCGGCAGGGTATGATGCCCAGCATTTT	CASSQPWAAGYDAQHF
TRBJ1-1	TRBV25-1	TRBD1	.	TGTGCCAGCAGTCCCACAGGGGGGGAGACTGAAGCTTTCTTT	CASSPTGGETEAFF
TRBJ1-6	TRBV30	TRBD1	once	TGTGCCTGGAGCCGGACAGGCAATAATTCACCCCTCCACTTT	CAWSRTGNNSPLHF
TRBJ2-7	TRBV28	.	.	TGTGCCAGCAGTTTACTTCGACACTACGAGCAGTACTTC	CASSLLRHYEQYF
TRBJ1-2	TRBV11-3	.	.	TGTGCCAGCAGGGCCGGGACGACGGGCGGGAGCTACACCTTC	CASRAGTTGGSYTF
TRBJ1-1	TRBV28	.	.	TGTGCCAGCAGTTTGTATGCAGGTGGGGCTTTCTTT	CASSLYAGGAFF
TRBJ2-5	TRBV10-3	.	.	TGTGCCATCGGCCCTGGGGCGGCTCAAGAGACCCAGTACTTC	CAIGPGAAQETQYF
TRBJ2-7	TRBV7-2	.	.	TGTGCCAGCAGCTCCGGGCCCCTAGGGGATTACGAGCAGTACTTC	CASSSGPLGDYEQYF
TRBJ1-3	TRBV2	.	.	TGTGCCAGCAGTTCTGATCCGGGACAAGATGGAAACACCATATATTTT	CASSSDPGQDGNTIYF
TRBJ2-7	TRBV5-1	TRBD2	.	TGCGCCAGCAGCTCTTCCCGGACTAGCGGGATCACCTACGAGCAGTACTTC	CASSSSRTSGITYEQYF
TRBJ2-3	TRBV27	TRBD2	.	TGTGCCAGCAGTTTATCGATAGCGGGGGCAAGCACAGATACGCAGTATTTT	CASSLSIAGASTDTQYF
TRBJ1-6	TRBV7-6	.	.	TGTGCCAGCAGCTCTGACAGGCTGAATTCACCCCTCCACTTT	CASSSDRLNSPLHF
TRBJ1-2	TRBV5-1	.	.	TGCGCCAGCAGCTGGGAGGCAGGGGGCTACACCTTC	CASSWEAGGYTF
TRBJ1-6	TRBV28	.	.	TGTGCCAGCAGCACAAGGGGGTACAATTCACCCCTCCACTTT	CASSTRGYNSPLHF
TRBJ2-5	TRBV5-1	.	.	TGCGCCAGCAGCTTGGAGCCGACAGGCGGCCGGGAGACCCAGTACTTC	CASSLEPTGGRETQYF
TRBJ2-6	TRBV6-5	.	.	TGTGCCAGCAGTACCACAGGGGCCAACGTCCTGACTTTC	CASSTTGANVLTF
TRBJ1-1	TRBV18	.	.	TGTGCCAGCTCACCCGACAGGACTGAAGCTTTCTTT	CASSPDRTEAFF
TRBJ1-2	TRBV6-5	TRBD1	.	TGTGCCAGCAGTTACCGGGGACAGCCGGGCTACACCTTC	CASSYRGQPGYTF
TRBJ1-3	TRBV30	.	.	TGTGCCTGGATAACTGGAAACACCATATATTTT	CAWITGNTIYF
TRBJ1-2	TRBV19	TRBD1	.	TGTGCCAGTAGTATAGAGGGGACAGGGAATAACTATGGCTACACCTTC	CASSIEGTGNNYGYTF
TRBJ2-2	TRBV6-5	.	.	TGTGCCAGCAGTTATTACGGTCTTAACACCGGGGAGCTGTTTTTT	CASSYYGLNTGELFF
TRBJ2-3	TRBV4-3	.	.	TGCGCCAGCAGCCAAGCCCCGCGAGGGGGGGAAGGGGCAGATACGCAGTATTTT	CASSQAPRGGEGADTQYF
TRBJ2-3	TRBV11-2	.	.	TGTGCCAGCAGCTTAGATCCTACGGGGGATACGCAGTATTTT	CASSLDPTGDTQYF
TRBJ1-5	TRBV5-6	TRBD1	few	TGTGCCAGCAGCCAACAGGGGTTTTTTGCTCAGCCCCAGCATTTT	CASSQQGFFAQPQHF
TRBJ2-7	TRBV6-5	.	.	TGTGCCAGCAGCGCGGCGGGGACAGCCTACGAGCAGTACTTC	CASSAAGTAYEQYF
TRBJ2-4	TRBV6-5	TRBD2	.	TGTGCCAGCAGTTACGGTCCGACTAGCGGAAACATTCAGTACTTC	CASSYGPTSGNIQYF
TRBJ2-1	TRBV5-1	.	.	TGCGCCAGCAGCGTCAGGGGTGAGCAGTTCTTC	CASSVRGEQFF
TRBJ2-7	TRBV5-1	TRBD2	.	TGCGCCAGTCAAGCGGGGGCTTCAGTCTACGAGCAGTACTTC	CASQAGASVYEQYF
TRBJ2-7	TRBV18	.	.	TGTGCCAGCTCACCGGTGACAGCGTCCTACGAGCAGTACTTC	CASSPVTASYEQYF
TRBJ2-5	TRBV5-1	.	.	TGCGCCAGCAGCCTAGGGACCGGAGGGCAGACCCAGTACTTC	CASSLGTGGQTQYF
TRBJ1-1	TRBV4-1	TRBD1	.	TGCGCCAGCAGCCCCGGGACAGCTAACACTGAAGCTTTCTTT	CASSPGTANTEAFF
TRBJ2-6	TRBV30	.	once	TGTGCCTGGAGCCGGAGCTCTGGGGCCAACGTCCTGACTTTC	CAWSRSSGANVLTF
TRBJ1-2	TRBV18	.	.	TGTGCCAGCTCACCTGCGGATATCTACACCTTC	CASSPADIYTF
TRBJ2-3	TRBV11-3	.	.	TGTGCCAGCAGCTTAGCCGACAGGAAGACAGATACGCAGTATTTT	CASSLADRKTDTQYF
TRBJ1-5	TRBV5-1	.	.	TGCGCCAGCAGCCCGTCCTCGGCGGGGAGAGAGCCCCAGCATTTT	CASSPSSAGREPQHF
TRBJ2-5	TRBV6-1	.	.	TGTGCCAGCAGTGAAGGTCAAGACTACTGGGAGACCCAGTACTTC	CASSEGQDYWETQYF
TRBJ1-3	TRBV4-1	.	once	TGCGCCAGCAGCGGGGGCACAGCCTCTGGAAACACCATATATTTT	CASSGGTASGNTIYF
TRBJ2-5	TRBV4-2	TRBD2	.	TGTGCCAGCAGCCCTAGCCTCAGCGGGGGGGCCCGAGAGACCCAGTACTTC	CASSPSLSGGARETQYF
TRBJ1-2	TRBV7-2	TRBD1	once	TGTGCCAGCAGCCTTGACAGGGGCTATGGCTATGGCTACACCTTC	CASSLDRGYGYGYTF
TRBJ2-7	TRBV6-5	TRBD1	.	TGTGCCAGCATGGGGACAGGAGGCTACGAGCAGTACTTC	CASMGTGGYEQYF
TRBJ1-1	TRBV30	TRBD1	.	TGTGCCTGGAGTTTTACCGGGACAGGGGGCTCAGCTTTCTTT	CAWSFTGTGGSAFF